This T cell receptor (beta chain) was identified during a study of beta chain features in type 1 diabetes. Study-wide points: Shortening of TCRB CDR3s, moderate but significant, appeared in all four CD4+ subsets of Type 1 diabetes patients.

Expressed TCRB transcripts were sequenced because the entire RNA isolate underwent reverse transcription. Method: immunoSEQ multiplex PCR; TCRdb's copy keeps in-frame clones and lacks some. The sample records about 640,000 clones, over 10% being singletons. Points on this clone: The antigen is unknown.

The CDR3 is 15 residues long. Germline V gene data show CDR1 as LNHNV and CDR2 as YYDKDF (reference sequence). With V trimmed by 5 bases and J by 4 bases, 6 bases remained unmatched. The sequenced sample consisted of naive CD4+ T cells from blood. The chain joins TRBV15 to TRBJ2-5, with 11 bases fitting TRBD2. The sequence came from a young man with type 1 diabetes. CDR3 protein: CATSVWTSGRETQYF. In nucleotides, the CDR3 is TGTGCCACCAGCGTTTGGACTAGCGGGCGAGAGACCCAGTACTTC.